This paragraph reports one T cell receptor (beta chain). This clone was counted a few times. It lacks a known antigen. No base-level quality is on record; no much larger clone is a single base apart. The data derive from a study of blood T cell repertoires in COVID-19 (TCRdb year 2020). Regarding the complete study: Samples covering the acute and convalescent phases of COVID-19 were provided by collaborators in the United States, Italy and Spain. The prospective study material was composed of cDNA or gDNA derived from T cells, B-cell-depleted T cells, or PBMCs. Subjects who had been exposed to COVID-19, were actively infected with it, or had recovered from it provided the deeply sampled blood TCRbeta repertoires that made up the dataset. The repertoires were made available in a free public database intended to serve as a resource for research on the immune response to SARS-CoV-2. Samples came from the ongoing ImmuneRACE study (first 160 participants) plus 1,254 subjects from 6 global collaborators. Sample metadata almost always included a de-identified subject ID, COVID-19 status, age in years and sex. HLA class I and class II types, where available, came from metadata supplied by the sample provider rather than from assay-based typing.

At one collaborating source in Seattle, patients were enrolled during active infection and were followed longitudinally through the course of disease. Each collaborating institution followed its own protocols to collect whole blood in K2EDTA tubes. For TCRbeta analysis, collaborator samples were shipped as frozen whole blood, as isolated PBMCs, or as DNA extracted from either sample type. Study-wide conclusions, independent of this receptor: The quantity of clinical and demographic metadata differed by source and by participant and was supplied without curation.

TCRbeta CDR3 regions were amplified from genomic DNA by means of the immunoSEQ Assay, a bias-controlled multiplex PCR. The published analysis was carried out like this. Nucleated cell counts per sample were estimated from amplification of reference gene primers within the assay. Sequence reads were collapsed and filtered to measure the absolute abundance of every unique TCRbeta CDR3 rearrangement. Productive Simpson clonality was computed per sample as the square root of Simpson's diversity index over productive rearrangements. This is the immuneACCESS table as TCRdb keeps it, with only in-frame sequences that have V and J called. A part of the clones is gone; compared with another copy, unresolved V genes explain less than half, and the rest is unexplained. Clonal size and the V and J genes are those of that table, whereas D and trimming came from the DNA. Across this sample there are roughly 120,000 clones, with roughly 72% seen only once. The ten largest clones capture 4.5% to 6% of the sample.

The germline V gene (reference sequence) specifies LNHDA as CDR1 and SQIVND as CDR2. The junction shows trimming of 5 bases on V and 5 bases on J, and the gene matches do not reach 11 bases of it. Its CDR3 holds 15 amino acids, cysteine through phenylalanine. CDR3 DNA only is kept here, 45 bases in frame from base 1. The receptor was derived from an elderly man with COVID-19, enrolled during active disease. The receptor chain draws on TRBV19 and TRBJ1-2; the junction holds 7 bases that match TRBD1. The sequenced material came from peripheral blood. The DNA sequence reads TGTGCCAGTAGTGGTGGACCCGGACAGGAATATGGCTACACCTTC. Its translation reads: CASSGGPGQEYGYTF.